This passage covers 25 T cell receptor beta chains from one sample sequenced in a study of identical twins. Each CDR3 protein is one row after TCRdb ran MiXCR on the 5' RACE reads. This table holds fewer than 800,000 distinct CDR3 sequences, around 7.4% found once. The sample also formed part of further work on yellow fever vaccine responses in identical twins.

Sequenced sample: PBMCs. The receptors shown here come from a woman under 30 in good health.

J is TRBJ2-5 and V is TRBV12-3 or TRBV12-4, with TRBD2 as a possible D gene (6 bases). V shed 7 bases and J shed 1 base, with 19 bases lying between them. The CDR3 totals 16 residues. In nucleotides, the CDR3 is TGTGCCAGCACTCTTCAGGACGGAGGGGTCCAAGAGACCCAGTACTTC. Protein: CASTLQDGGVQETQYF.

The CDR3 reads CASSYLASGSGNEQYF. The CDR3 region has the DNA TGTGCCAGCAGTTACCTGGCTAGCGGGAGTGGGAACGAGCAGTACTTC. The gene calls are TRBV6-6 and TRBJ2-7; 10 positions match TRBD2. The CDR3 loop spans 16 amino acids. Trimming took 2 bases from V and 5 from J; bases not matched to a gene: 9. Looked up from germline, CDR1 is MNHNY and CDR2 is SVGAGI (reference sequence).

There are many counts of this clonotype. The rearrangement links TRBV12-3 or TRBV12-4 to TRBJ2-3, with TRBD2 as a possible D gene (6 bases). CDR3 length: 15 amino acids. Deletions cut 4 bases from V and 0 bases from J, with 11 bases between. Here the CDR3 reads CASSSRDSSTDTQYF. The DNA of the CDR3 is TGTGCCAGCAGTTCGAGGGACTCTAGCACAGATACGCAGTATTTT.

This chain connects TRBV7-2 to TRBJ2-1; the D is unclear. CDR3 length: 13 amino acids. Trimming left V 1 base short and J 6 bases short, with 7 bases between. In germline, CDR1 is SGHTA, CDR2 FQGNSA. This CDR3 reads CASSLGHFNEQFF. CDR3 nucleotide sequence: TGTGCCAGCAGCTTAGGACACTTCAATGAGCAGTTCTTC.

The chain carries TRBV5-6 and TRBJ2-1, with 7 positions matching TRBD2. This CDR3 spans 17 amino acids. The ends lost 6 bases at V and 9 bases at J; junction bases unmatched: 21. CDR1 and CDR2 from the germline V gene are SGHDT and YYEEEE. DNA of the CDR3: TGTGCCAGCAACCTTGAGATGACTAGCAAACCAGCCAGTGAGCAGTTCTTC. Amino acids: CASNLEMTSKPASEQFF.

The chain joins TRBV7-2 to TRBJ2-5, with a tentative D call TRBD1 (6 bases). Trimming removed 4 bases at V and 2 bases at J, with 14 bases between. This CDR3 is built from 15 residues. CDR1 SGHTA and CDR2 FQGNSA come from the germline V gene. The CDR3 DNA is TGTGCCAGCAGCTCTGTCTGGGGGCCGCAAGAGACCCAGTACTTC. This gives the protein CASSSVWGPQETQYF.

In its sample, this clonotype was seen many times. V and J are TRBV2 and TRBJ2-1, with a possible D match to TRBD1 (6 bases). Trimming removed 6 bases from V and 0 bases from J, with 24 bases in between. The CDR3 totals 19 residues. CDR1 is SNHLY, CDR2 FYNNEI, per germline. CDR3 sequence (DNA): TGTGCCAGCAGCCGACGGTGGGACACCAAAACGGGCTCCTACAATGAGCAGTTCTTC. Protein sequence: CASSRRWDTKTGSYNEQFF. Variable domain in full (rest from reference TRBV2 and TRBJ2-1): EPEVTQTPSHQVTQMGQEVILRCVPISNHLYFYWYRQILGQKVEFLVSFYNNEISEKSEIFDDQFSVERPDGSNFTLKIRSTKLEDSAMYFCASSRRWDTKTGSYNEQFFGPGTRLTVL.

This clonotype was counted only a few times. The chain couples TRBV7-7 to TRBJ2-2, with a possible D match to TRBD2 (5 bases). Germline CDR1 is SSHAT and CDR2 is FNYEAQ (reference sequence). There are 16 residues in the CDR3. V gave up 5 bases and J gave up 1 base, with 14 bases separating them. This CDR3 reads CASSARAGVNTGELFF. The CDR3 DNA reads as TGTGCCAGCAGCGCTAGGGCGGGTGTGAACACCGGGGAGCTGTTTTTT.

This chain joins TRBV5-6 and TRBJ2-1; D unresolved. CDR1 SGHDT and CDR2 YYEEEE come from the germline V gene. V was trimmed by 0 bases and J by 6 bases, leaving 13 bases between them. The CDR3 has 15 residues. CDR3 amino acids: CASSLVVASANEQFF. CDR3 DNA sequence: TGTGCCAGCAGCTTGGTGGTAGCTTCTGCCAATGAGCAGTTCTTC.

The rearrangement uses TRBV10-3 and TRBJ2-7; TRBD1 matches 7 bases. The CDR3 has 15 residues. Germline V CDR1 and CDR2: ENHRY, SYGVKD. V dropped 7 bases and J dropped 0; count of bases not matched to a gene: 9. The DNA for the CDR3 is TGTGCCATCAAATCAGGGGGAGAGAGCTCCTACGAGCAGTACTTC. Protein product: CAIKSGGESSYEQYF.

In its sample, this clonotype was seen a few times. One junction end does not reproduce the germline sequence, and a read error may be involved. The chain joins TRBV24-1 to TRBJ2-1, with a possible D match to TRBD2 (6 bases). From germline, CDR1 is KGHDR and CDR2 SFDVKD. This CDR3 has 19 residues. The CDR3: CATSGLGSGTLSSYNEQFF. CDR3 nucleotide sequence: TGTGCCACCAGTGGTTTGGGTAGCGGAACACTGAGCTCCTACAATGAGCAGTTCTTC.

This clonotype was detected many times. The chain employs TRBV6-5 and TRBJ2-1, with D possibly called TRBD1 or TRBD2 (5 bases each). The germline V gene has CDR1 MNHEY and CDR2 SVGAGI. V shed 2 bases and J shed 7 bases, with 15 bases lying between them. The CDR3 contains 15 residues. CDR3 sequence: CASSYARSGANEQFF. The CDR3 nucleotides are TGTGCCAGCAGTTACGCCCGGTCCGGGGCTAATGAGCAGTTCTTC.

The table lists this clonotype with a few counts. The chain recombines TRBV6-5 with TRBJ1-2; maybe TRBD1 (5 bases). The ends were cut back, 1 base at V and 8 bases at J, with 17 bases in the middle. This CDR3 has 15 residues. Germline V CDR1 and CDR2: MNHEY, SVGAGI. In DNA, the CDR3 is TGTGCCAGCAGTTACTGGGGTGCAGGGCAAAGGGGCTACACCTTC. Protein sequence: CASSYWGAGQRGYTF.

The J gene is TRBJ1-4, the V gene TRBV20-1; D unclear. CDR3 length equals 16 residues. CDR1 DFQATT and CDR2 SNEGSKA come from the germline V gene (reference sequence). With 3 bases removed from V and 1 base from J, the gap between germline ends came to 15 bases. The DNA of the CDR3 is TGCAGTGCTAGTCAGGAGAAAATAAGAACTAATGAAAAACTGTTTTTT. Protein product: CSASQEKIRTNEKLFF.

Written as DNA, the CDR3 is TGTGCCATCAGTGCCTCGGACAGACCGTACGAGCAGTACGTC. Protein: CAISASDRPYEQYV. The chain carries TRBV10-3 and TRBJ2-7; tentative D call: TRBD1 (6 bases). V lost 4 bases, J lost 4 bases, and 14 bases lay in between. CDR3 length: 14 amino acids. Germline CDR1 reads ENHRY; CDR2 reads SYGVKD.

This clonotype appeared many times. The rearrangement joins TRBV12-3 or TRBV12-4 to TRBJ2-3; maybe TRBD1 (6 bases). V lost 7 bases and J 2 bases, leaving 13 bases between the germline ends. This CDR3 is 14 amino acids long. CDR3 in DNA: TGTGCCAGCAAACCCGACAGGAACACAGATACGCAGTATTTT. Amino acid sequence: CASKPDRNTDTQYF.

This clonotype appeared a few times. The chain links TRBV15 to TRBJ2-3; D is ambiguous. The CDR3 totals 14 residues. Trimming took 6 bases from V and 3 from J, leaving 13 bases between them. Germline assignment: CDR1 LNHNV and CDR2 YYDKDF (reference sequence). CDR3 in amino acids: CATSEWTKTDTQYF. The CDR3 DNA follows: TGTGCCACCAGTGAATGGACCAAGACAGATACGCAGTATTTT.

This clonotype has just a few counts. At one of its ends the junction is not consistent with the germline gene, which may arise from a read error. The V and J genes are TRBV20-1 and TRBJ1-6, with no clear D. From germline, CDR1 is DFQATT and CDR2 SNEGSKA (reference sequence). This CDR3 is built from 15 residues. The CDR3 is CSARESGGPRSPLLF. In DNA form, the CDR3 reads TGCAGTGCTAGAGAAAGCGGCGGGCCGAGATCACCCCTCCTCTTT.

This clonotype occurred many times. V gene TRBV2 combines with J gene TRBJ2-7, with TRBD2 matching over 8 bases. With V trimmed by 3 bases and J by 2 bases, 6 bases remained unmatched. This CDR3 is built from 15 residues. Germline loops: CDR1 SNHLY, CDR2 FYNNEI. CDR3 DNA sequence: TGTGCCAGCAGTGATATGCGGCGGGAGGCCTACGAGCAGTACTTC. Its translation is CASSDMRREAYEQYF.

This clonotype was counted a few times. The chain has TRBV7-2 and TRBJ1-4; D is unresolved. Trimming took off 5 bases at V and 11 bases at J, with 9 bases between the two ends. The germline gives CDR1 SGHTA, CDR2 FQGNSA. This CDR3 has 11 amino acids. CDR3: CASSPGLKLFF. The CDR3 DNA reads TGTGCCAGCAGCCCCGGACTGAAACTGTTTTTT. Together with reference TRBV7-2 and TRBJ1-4, the CDR3 gives the full variable domain: GAGVSQSPSNKVTEKGKDVELRCDPISGHTALYWYRQSLGQGLEFLIYFQGNSAPDKSGLPSDRFSAERTGGSVSTLTIQRTQQEDSAVYLCASSPGLKLFFGSGTQLSVL.

The V and J genes are TRBV5-1 and TRBJ2-3; TRBD2 matches 12 bases. From germline, CDR1 is SGHRS and CDR2 YFSETQ. With 7 bases clipped from V and 2 bases from J, the junction kept 14 bases outside the gene matches. The CDR3 is made up of 18 amino acids. CDR3: CASGPRGRLAGVTDTQYF. The DNA for the CDR3 is TGCGCCAGCGGCCCGAGGGGGAGACTAGCGGGAGTCACAGATACGCAGTATTTT.

This clonotype was seen at least ten times. The chain has TRBV28 and TRBJ2-5; D is undetermined. This CDR3 is 15 amino acids long. Germline V gene data show CDR1 as MDHEN and CDR2 as SYDVKM. V was shortened by 2 bases and J by 6 bases, with 16 bases between the two germline ends. Here the CDR3 reads CASSLASSLGKTQYF. CDR3 DNA sequence: TGTGCCAGCAGTTTAGCGTCCAGCCTTGGGAAGACCCAGTACTTC.

This clonotype was found many times. The genes are TRBV5-1 and TRBJ2-3; 7 bases fit TRBD2. The CDR3 covers 16 residues. V lost 0 bases, J lost 1 base, and 5 bases stayed unmatched. Looked up from germline, CDR1 is SGHRS and CDR2 is YFSETQ. The CDR3 spells CASSLERGVGTDTQYF. The CDR3 DNA reads as TGCGCCAGCAGCTTGGAGCGGGGAGTGGGCACAGATACGCAGTATTTT.

This sequence joins TRBV11-2 and TRBJ2-5; TRBD1 aligns across 9 bases. V gave up 4 bases and J gave up 2 bases; unmatched junction bases: 8. The CDR3 length is 16 residues. Germline-derived CDR1 and CDR2 are SGHAT and FQNNGV. As DNA, the CDR3 is TGTGCCAGCAGCTCACTGTGGACAGGGGTACAAGAGACCCAGTACTTC. This translates into CASSSLWTGVQETQYF.

This chain connects TRBV5-1 to TRBJ2-7, with unresolved D. CDR3 size: 15 residues. Germline V gene data show CDR1 as SGHRS and CDR2 as YFSETQ. Between the trimmed V and J ends, which lost 0 bases and 2 bases, there was a span of 12 bases. The CDR3 DNA reads TGCGCCAGCAGCTTGGCCGTTTCTATGCCCTACGAGCAGTACTTC. Amino acid sequence: CASSLAVSMPYEQYF.